These 6 T cell receptor beta chains share one sample of origin, sequenced in a study of T cells and copy number aberrations in small-cell lung cancer. Produced via immunoSEQ multiplex PCR; TCRdb's table is partial and in-frame only. The data contain some 2,200 clones, 82% of them seen just once; the ten biggest clones take up 4.5% to 6.5%. The sample consisted of normal tissue next to the tumor. The source is a man aged 45-65 years with small cell lung cancer.

The chain is built from TRBV10-1 and TRBJ1-4; no clear D. Germline CDR1 WNHNN, CDR2 SYGVQD (reference sequence). The CDR3 sequence is 13 residues long. Between the trimmed V and J ends, which lost 4 bases and 12 bases, there was a span of 15 bases. Here the CDR3 DNA reads TGCGCCAGCAGTGCGGACGGAGCTGTGGAACTGTTTTTT. The encoded protein is CASSADGAVELFF.

The genes are TRBV5-4 and TRBJ1-1; tentatively, D is TRBD1 (6 bases). This CDR3 comprises 16 residues. The V gene's germline CDR1 is SGHNT and CDR2 YYREEE (reference sequence). The V and J ends lost 3 bases and 0 bases respectively, with 15 bases between them. Here the CDR3 reads CASSSTQTGMNTEAFF. The CDR3 region has the DNA TGTGCCAGCAGCTCCACCCAGACAGGAATGAACACTGAAGCTTTCTTT. The variable domain in full, with the rest retrieved from reference TRBV5-4 and TRBJ1-1, is ETGVTQSPTHLIKTRGQQVTLRCSSQSGHNTVSWYQQALGQGPQFIFQYYREEENGRGNFPPRFSGLQFPNYSSELNVNALELDDSALYLCASSSTQTGMNTEAFFGQGTRLTVV.

This clone occurred once. CDR3 bases: TGTGCCAGCCTGACCCCGAGCTCCTACGAGCAGTACTTC. Translating it yields CASLTPSSYEQYF. This chain uses TRBV2 with TRBJ2-7; D ambiguous. From germline, CDR1 is SNHLY and CDR2 FYNNEI. The CDR3 loop spans 13 amino acids. The V end was cut by 8 bases, the J end by 0 bases, with 11 bases between.

Turning to this clone: Sequence at one end of the junction differs from germline and may be a read error. This rearrangement joins TRBV7-7 to TRBJ2-5; 11 positions agree with TRBD2. Looked up from germline, CDR1 is SSHAT and CDR2 is FNYEAQ (reference sequence). This CDR3 has 15 residues. CDR3 residues: CASSLGTSGQETQYF. CDR3 sequence (DNA): TGTGCTAGCAGCTTAGGGACTAGCGGCCAAGAGACCCAGTACTTC.

The CDR3 sequence: CASSPTGGAGGYTF. In DNA, the CDR3 is TGTGCCAGCAGCCCGACAGGGGGCGCGGGTGGCTACACCTTC. This chain connects TRBV11-2 to TRBJ1-2; 10 positions match TRBD1. The CDR3 extends over 14 amino acids. V was pared by 5 bases and J by 7 bases, with 7 bases of the junction left unmatched. CDR1 and CDR2 from the germline V gene are SGHAT and FQNNGV. The full variable domain, with the rest looked up from reference TRBV11-2 and TRBJ1-2, is EAGVAQSPRYKIIEKRQSVAFWCNPISGHATLYWYQQILGQGPKLLIQFQNNGVVDDSQLPKDRFSAERLKGVDSTLKIQPAKLEDSAVYLCASSPTGGAGGYTFGSGTRLTVV.

The genes are TRBV4-1 and TRBJ2-7; TRBD1 or TRBD2 may be the D gene (7 bases each). CDR1 and CDR2 (germline): MGHRA, YSYEKL. The CDR3 is 14 amino acids. The V end lost 2 bases, the J end lost 5 bases, and 13 bases lay between the germline ends. The CDR3 DNA follows: TGCGCCAGCAGCCAACTGACAGGGAGGGACGAGCAGTACTTC. Its translation is CASSQLTGRDEQYF.